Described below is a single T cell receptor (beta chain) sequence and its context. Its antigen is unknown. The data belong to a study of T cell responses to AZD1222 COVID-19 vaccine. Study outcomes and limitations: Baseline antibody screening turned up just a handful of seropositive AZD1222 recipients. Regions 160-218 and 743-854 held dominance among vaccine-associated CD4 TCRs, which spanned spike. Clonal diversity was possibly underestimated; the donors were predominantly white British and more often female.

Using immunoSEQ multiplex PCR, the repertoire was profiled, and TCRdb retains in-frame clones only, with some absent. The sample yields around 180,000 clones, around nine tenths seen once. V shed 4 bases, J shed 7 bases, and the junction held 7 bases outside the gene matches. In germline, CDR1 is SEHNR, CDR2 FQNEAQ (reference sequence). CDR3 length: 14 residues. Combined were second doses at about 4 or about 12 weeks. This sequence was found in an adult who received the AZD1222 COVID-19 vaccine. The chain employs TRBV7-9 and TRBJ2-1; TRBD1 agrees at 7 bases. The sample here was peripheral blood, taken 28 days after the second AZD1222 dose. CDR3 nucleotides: TGTGCCAGCAGCTCCCTGACAGGGTTGAATGAGCAGTTCTTC. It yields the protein CASSSLTGLNEQFF.